A selection of T cell receptor beta chains follows, all from one sample in a study of blood T cell repertoires in COVID-19. Produced via immunoSEQ multiplex PCR; TCRdb's table is partial and in-frame only. The sample records more than 300,000 clones, over 85% being singletons. Sequencing input: PBMCs or T cells enriched from blood (not recorded which). Every receptor here comes from a woman aged 30 to 39 who had recovered from COVID-19. CDR3s include the opening cysteine and the closing phenylalanine or tryptophan. Each record gives: V gene, D gene, J gene, clone size, CDR3 protein, CDR3 DNA. The D gene is left open where the match is weak. Clone size is given for some rows only: seen once, a few or many times, or a class if the clone is expanded.

>TRBV30|.|TRBJ1-5|.
CACLGQSNQPQHF
TGTGCCTGCCTTGGACAGAGCAATCAGCCCCAGCATTTT
>TRBV6-5|.|TRBJ1-2|.
CASSLTGTGYTF
TGTGCCAGCAGTTTGACAGGCACTGGCTACACCTTC
>TRBV4-3|.|TRBJ1-5|.
CASSQDGVGEQHF
TGCGCCAGCAGCCAAGACGGGGTTGGGGAACAGCATTTT
>TRBV13|.|TRBJ1-6|.
CASRERGALFSGSPLHF
TGTGCCAGCAGGGAACGGGGGGCTCTCTTTTCAGGATCACCCCTCCACTTT
>TRBV9|TRBD2|TRBJ2-3|.
CASSVIRGLAGEQYF
TGTGCCAGCAGCGTAATAAGAGGGCTAGCGGGAGAGCAGTATTTT
>TRBV6-2/TRBV6-3|TRBD2|TRBJ2-5|.
CASSLPMSGVLAGGYQETQYF
TGTGCCAGCAGTTTGCCAATGTCTGGGGTGCTAGCGGGAGGGTATCAAGAGACCCAGTACTTC
>TRBV5-4|TRBD1|TRBJ1-4|.
CASSPGQRSANEKLFF
TGTGCCAGCAGTCCGGGACAGCGTTCTGCTAATGAAAAACTGTTTTTT
>TRBV18|TRBD2|TRBJ2-3|.
CASSPGLAKTDTQYF
TGTGCCAGCTCACCGGGACTAGCGAAGACAGATACGCAGTATTTT
>TRBV6-2/TRBV6-3|.|TRBJ2-7|.
CASSWGDSYEQYF
TGTGCCAGCAGTTGGGGGGACTCCTACGAGCAGTACTTC
>TRBV30|TRBD1|TRBJ1-3|.
CASQGADGNTIYF
TGTGCCTCCCAGGGGGCTGATGGAAACACCATATATTTT
>TRBV5-5|.|TRBJ1-1|.
CASSYGHPGTEAFF
TGTGCCAGCAGCTACGGACATCCTGGAACTGAAGCTTTCTTT
>TRBV28|.|TRBJ2-7|.
CASWDTPGYEQYF
TGTGCCAGTTGGGACACGCCTGGGTACGAGCAGTACTTC
>TRBV4-1|TRBD2|TRBJ2-7|.
CASSQVLAGGEQYF
TGCGCCAGCAGCCAAGTCCTAGCGGGAGGCGAGCAGTACTTC
>TRBV28|TRBD1|TRBJ2-5|.
CASSFQPGTVGTQYF
TGTGCCAGCAGTTTTCAGCCCGGGACAGTCGGGACCCAGTACTTC
>TRBV28|TRBD2|TRBJ2-1|.
CASSRTGLAPSSYNEQFF
TGTGCCAGCTCGCGGACCGGACTAGCGCCGAGCTCCTACAATGAGCAGTTCTTC
>TRBV29-1|TRBD1|TRBJ2-7|.
CSFEQGATYEQYF
TGCAGCTTCGAACAGGGGGCCACCTACGAGCAGTACTTC
>TRBV29-1|TRBD1|TRBJ2-7|few
CSVEETGTGDEQYF
TGCAGCGTTGAAGAAACGGGGACAGGGGACGAGCAGTACTTC
>TRBV2|TRBD2|TRBJ2-3|.
CASYRTSGRDTQYF
TGTGCCAGCTATCGGACTAGCGGGAGGGACACGCAGTATTTT
>TRBV28|TRBD2|TRBJ2-3|.
CASSLLPGTSGSISDTQYF
TGTGCCAGCAGTTTACTACCCGGGACTAGCGGGAGTATTTCAGATACGCAGTATTTT
>TRBV13|.|TRBJ1-2|.
CASSATEDLANYGYTF
TGTGCCAGCAGCGCGACAGAGGATCTAGCTAACTATGGCTACACCTTC
>TRBV7-2|TRBD2|TRBJ2-3|.
CASSLVGLAITDTQYF
TGTGCCAGCAGCTTAGTAGGACTAGCGATCACAGATACGCAGTATTTT
>TRBV6-2/TRBV6-3|.|TRBJ1-2|.
CASSSTMGPSYGYTF
TGTGCCAGCAGTTCTACGATGGGCCCCTCGTATGGCTACACCTTC
>TRBV27|.|TRBJ1-2|.
CASSFSLPPLRPSSGYGYTF
TGTGCCAGCAGTTTTTCGCTACCACCGTTGAGGCCCTCTTCTGGCTATGGCTACACCTTC
>TRBV24-1|.|TRBJ2-5|.
CATSDQADLQETQYF
TGTGCCACCAGTGACCAAGCGGACCTGCAAGAGACCCAGTACTTC
>TRBV19|TRBD1|TRBJ2-3|.
CAIKTGTGDTDTQYF
TGTGCCATTAAGACCGGGACAGGGGACACAGATACGCAGTATTTT
>TRBV7-8|.|TRBJ1-2|.
CASSSWPGGNFYGYTF
TGTGCCAGCAGCTCCTGGCCGGGAGGAAATTTCTATGGCTACACCTTC
>TRBV18|.|TRBJ1-4|.
CASSPPNRAPAGEKLFF
TGTGCCAGCTCACCACCGAATAGGGCCCCAGCGGGTGAAAAACTGTTTTTT
>TRBV5-1|.|TRBJ1-2|.
CASSPPTVYGYTF
TGCGCCAGCAGCCCGCCGACAGTCTATGGCTACACCTTC
>TRBV7-8|TRBD2|TRBJ2-3|.
CASSSGRAPDTQYF
TGTGCCAGCAGCAGCGGGAGGGCCCCAGATACGCAGTATTTT
>TRBV5-1|.|TRBJ1-2|.
CASSAQGGLNYGYTF
TGCGCCAGCAGCGCACAGGGCGGCCTTAACTATGGCTACACCTTC
>TRBV11-2|TRBD1|TRBJ1-5|.
CASSPGQSNQPQHF
TGTGCCAGCAGCCCGGGACAGTCCAATCAGCCCCAGCATTTT
>TRBV29-1|TRBD2|TRBJ2-1|.
CSVEDPLAANNEQFF
TGCAGCGTTGAAGATCCCCTAGCGGCAAACAATGAGCAGTTCTTC
>TRBV7-6|.|TRBJ2-3|.
CASSTDSGYTQYF
TGTGCCAGCAGCACTGACTCAGGGTATACGCAGTATTTT
>TRBV29-1|.|TRBJ2-1|many
CSVDQGKRYNEQFF
TGCAGCGTTGATCAGGGGAAGCGGTACAATGAGCAGTTCTTC
>TRBV4-1|TRBD1|TRBJ1-2|.
CASSLQGQGALGDYGYTF
TGCGCCAGCAGCCTCCAGGGACAGGGGGCGCTTGGAGACTATGGCTACACCTTC
>TRBV6-4|TRBD2|TRBJ2-1|.
CASSDRAGESNEQFF
TGTGCCAGCAGTGACAGAGCGGGAGAATCCAATGAGCAGTTCTTC
>TRBV5-1|TRBD2|TRBJ2-1|.
CASSLLADTYNEQFF
TGCGCCAGCAGCCTGCTAGCGGACACCTACAATGAGCAGTTCTTC
>TRBV28|TRBD2|TRBJ2-3|once
CASSSPGTSLEDTQYF
TGTGCCAGCAGTTCCCCAGGGACTAGTTTAGAAGATACGCAGTATTTT
>TRBV12-5|.|TRBJ1-2|.
CASGLDRAYGYTF
TGTGCTAGTGGTTTGGACAGGGCCTATGGCTACACCTTC
>TRBV5-1|.|TRBJ1-2|.
CASSLYPGEGYTF
TGCGCCAGCAGCTTGTATCCAGGGGAAGGCTACACCTTC
>TRBV19|.|TRBJ1-5|few
CATTGISGEPQHF
TGTGCCACCACAGGGATTAGTGGTGAACCCCAGCATTTT
>TRBV7-9|.|TRBJ2-7|.
CASSLDPYEQYF
TGTGCCAGCAGCTTAGATCCGTACGAGCAGTACTTC
>TRBV10-3|.|TRBJ2-7|.
CAISAGTLYEQYF
TGTGCCATCAGTGCAGGGACTCTGTACGAGCAGTACTTC
>TRBV24-1|.|TRBJ2-1|.
CATEGVGLNEQFF
TGTGCCACCGAGGGAGTAGGGTTGAATGAGCAGTTCTTC
>TRBV6-5|.|TRBJ2-7|.
CASSNSYEQYF
TGTGCCAGCAGTAACAGTTACGAGCAGTACTTC
>TRBV4-3|.|TRBJ1-1|.
CASSQERDFGSKSEAFF
TGCGCCAGCAGCCAAGAACGAGATTTCGGTTCGAAATCTGAAGCTTTCTTT